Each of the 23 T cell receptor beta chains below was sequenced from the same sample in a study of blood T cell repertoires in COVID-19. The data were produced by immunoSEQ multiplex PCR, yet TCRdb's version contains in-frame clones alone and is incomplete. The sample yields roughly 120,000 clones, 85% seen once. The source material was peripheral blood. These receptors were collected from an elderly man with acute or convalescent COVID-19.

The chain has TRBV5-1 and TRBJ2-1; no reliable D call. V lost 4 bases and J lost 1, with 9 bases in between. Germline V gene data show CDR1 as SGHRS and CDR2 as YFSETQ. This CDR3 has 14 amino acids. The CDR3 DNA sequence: TGCGCCAGCAGCGTGGGTTCTTCCTACAATGAGCAGTTCTTC. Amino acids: CASSVGSSYNEQFF.

Here the CDR3 DNA reads TGTGCCAGCAGCTCCTACAGGGGTGAAGGCTACACCTTC. This sequence encodes CASSSYRGEGYTF. The chain employs TRBV7-2 and TRBJ1-2, with TRBD1 matching 7 bases. The CDR3 sequence is 13 residues long. Germline trimming cut 4 bases from V and 8 bases from J; bases unmatched to any gene: 7. Germline loops: CDR1 SGHTA, CDR2 FQGNSA. Variable domain in full (rest from reference TRBV7-2 and TRBJ1-2): GAGVSQSPSNKVTEKGKDVELRCDPISGHTALYWYRQSLGQGLEFLIYFQGNSAPDKSGLPSDRFSAERTGGSVSTLTIQRTQQEDSAVYLCASSSYRGEGYTFGSGTRLTVV.

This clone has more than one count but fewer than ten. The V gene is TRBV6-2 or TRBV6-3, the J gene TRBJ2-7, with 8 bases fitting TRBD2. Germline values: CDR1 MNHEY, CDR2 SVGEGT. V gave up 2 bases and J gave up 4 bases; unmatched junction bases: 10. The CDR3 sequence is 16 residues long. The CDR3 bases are TGTGCCAGCAGTTACGCCACGGCGGGAGGTCTTTACGAGCAGTACTTC. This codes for CASSYATAGGLYEQYF.

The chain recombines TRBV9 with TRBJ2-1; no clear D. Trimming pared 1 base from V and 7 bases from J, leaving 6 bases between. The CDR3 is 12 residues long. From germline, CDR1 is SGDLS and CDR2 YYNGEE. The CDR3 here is CASSVQDNEQFF. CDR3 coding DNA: TGTGCCAGCAGCGTACAGGATAATGAGCAGTTCTTC.

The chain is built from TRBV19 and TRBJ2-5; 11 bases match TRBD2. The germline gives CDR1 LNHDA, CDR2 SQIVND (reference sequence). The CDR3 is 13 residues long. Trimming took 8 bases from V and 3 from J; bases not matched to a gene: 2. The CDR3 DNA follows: TGTGCCAGTCGTAGCGGGAGGGAAGAGACCCAGTACTTC. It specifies CASRSGREETQYF.

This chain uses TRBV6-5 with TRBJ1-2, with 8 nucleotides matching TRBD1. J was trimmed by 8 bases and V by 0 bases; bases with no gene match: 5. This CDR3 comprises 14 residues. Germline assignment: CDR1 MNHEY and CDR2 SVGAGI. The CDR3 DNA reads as TGTGCCAGCAGTTACTCGGACAGGGTCGACGGCTACACCTTC. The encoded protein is CASSYSDRVDGYTF.

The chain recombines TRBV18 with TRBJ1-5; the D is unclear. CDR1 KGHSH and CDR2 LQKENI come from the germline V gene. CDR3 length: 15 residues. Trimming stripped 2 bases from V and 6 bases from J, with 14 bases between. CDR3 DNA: TGTGCCAGCTCACCAGGGCAGATAACTCCTCAGCCCCAGCATTTT. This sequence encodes CASSPGQITPQPQHF.

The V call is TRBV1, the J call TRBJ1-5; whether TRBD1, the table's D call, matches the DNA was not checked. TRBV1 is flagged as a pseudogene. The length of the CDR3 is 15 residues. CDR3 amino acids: CTSSPPRTDNQPQHF. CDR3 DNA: TGCACCAGCAGCCCCCCCAGGACAGACAATCAGCCCCAGCATTTT.

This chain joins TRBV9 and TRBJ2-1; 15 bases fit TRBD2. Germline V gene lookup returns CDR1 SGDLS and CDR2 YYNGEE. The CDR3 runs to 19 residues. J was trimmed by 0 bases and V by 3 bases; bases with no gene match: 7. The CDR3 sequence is CASSAGLAGGKSSYNEQFF. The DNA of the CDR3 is TGTGCCAGCAGCGCCGGACTAGCGGGGGGGAAGAGCTCCTACAATGAGCAGTTCTTC. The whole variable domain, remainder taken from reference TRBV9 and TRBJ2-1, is DSGVTQTPKHLITATGQRVTLRCSPRSGDLSVYWYQQSLDQGLQFLIQYYNGEERAKGNILERFSAQQFPDLHSELNLSSLELGDSALYFCASSAGLAGGKSSYNEQFFGPGTRLTVL.

CDR3 sequence: CASSLVPSGGQETQYF. The CDR3 DNA sequence: TGCGCCAGCAGCTTGGTCCCTAGCGGGGGTCAAGAGACCCAGTACTTC. V gene TRBV5-1 combines with J gene TRBJ2-5; 10 bases are shared with TRBD2. J gave up 2 bases and V 0 bases, and 4 bases lay outside the gene matches. Germline CDR1 is SGHRS and CDR2 is YFSETQ. CDR3 length: 16 amino acids.

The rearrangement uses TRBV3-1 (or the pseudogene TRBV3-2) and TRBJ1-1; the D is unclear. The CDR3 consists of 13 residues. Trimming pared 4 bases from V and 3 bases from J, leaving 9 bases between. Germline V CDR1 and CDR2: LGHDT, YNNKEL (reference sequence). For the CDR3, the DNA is TGTGCCAGCAGCCTCGTCAGTGACACTGAAGCTTTCTTT. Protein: CASSLVSDTEAFF.

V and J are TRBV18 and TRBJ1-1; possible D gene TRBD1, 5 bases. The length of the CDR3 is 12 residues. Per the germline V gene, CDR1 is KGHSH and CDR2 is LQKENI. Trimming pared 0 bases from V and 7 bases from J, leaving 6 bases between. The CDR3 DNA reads TGTGCCAGCTCACCACCCGGGGGTGAAGCTTTCTTT. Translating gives CASSPPGGEAFF.

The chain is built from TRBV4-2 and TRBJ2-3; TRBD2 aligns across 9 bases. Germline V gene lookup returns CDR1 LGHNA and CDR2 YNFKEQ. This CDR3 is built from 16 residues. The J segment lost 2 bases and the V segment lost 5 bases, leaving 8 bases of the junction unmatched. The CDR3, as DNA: TGTGCCAGCAGCGCCTTAGCGGGGGCCCTCACAGATACGCAGTATTTT. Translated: CASSALAGALTDTQYF.

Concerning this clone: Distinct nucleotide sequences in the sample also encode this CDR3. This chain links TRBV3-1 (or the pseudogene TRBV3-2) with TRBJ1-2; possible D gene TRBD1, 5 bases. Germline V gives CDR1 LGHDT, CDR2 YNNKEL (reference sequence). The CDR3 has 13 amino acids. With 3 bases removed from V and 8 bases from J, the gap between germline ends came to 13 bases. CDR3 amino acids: CASSQGEGRGYTF. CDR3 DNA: TGTGCCAGCAGCCAGGGGGAGGGTCGGGGCTACACCTTC.

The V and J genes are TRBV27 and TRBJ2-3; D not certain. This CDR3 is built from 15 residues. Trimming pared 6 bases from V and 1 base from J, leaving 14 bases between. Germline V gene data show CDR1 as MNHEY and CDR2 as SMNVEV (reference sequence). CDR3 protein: CASSPRSVGTDTQYF. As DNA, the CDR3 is TGTGCCAGCAGCCCCAGGTCTGTGGGCACAGATACGCAGTATTTT.

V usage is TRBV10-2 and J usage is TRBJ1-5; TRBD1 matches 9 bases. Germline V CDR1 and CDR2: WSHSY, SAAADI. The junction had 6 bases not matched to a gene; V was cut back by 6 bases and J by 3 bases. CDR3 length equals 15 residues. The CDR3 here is CASRGTGPNNQPQHF. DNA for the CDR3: TGCGCCAGCAGAGGGACAGGGCCTAACAATCAGCCCCAGCATTTT.

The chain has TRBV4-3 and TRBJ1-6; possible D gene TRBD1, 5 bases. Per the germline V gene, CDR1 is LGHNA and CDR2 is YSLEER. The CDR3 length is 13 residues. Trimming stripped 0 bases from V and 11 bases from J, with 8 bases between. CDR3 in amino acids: CASSQERGTPLHF. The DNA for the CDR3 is TGCGCCAGCAGCCAAGAAAGGGGTACACCCCTCCACTTT.

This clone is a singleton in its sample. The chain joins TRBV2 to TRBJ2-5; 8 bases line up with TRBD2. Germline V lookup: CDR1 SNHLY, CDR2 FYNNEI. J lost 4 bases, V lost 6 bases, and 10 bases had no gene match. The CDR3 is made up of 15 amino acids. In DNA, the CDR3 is TGTGCCAGCAGCCAACCGGGGGGGCCAGTAGAGACCCAGTACTTC. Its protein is CASSQPGGPVETQYF.

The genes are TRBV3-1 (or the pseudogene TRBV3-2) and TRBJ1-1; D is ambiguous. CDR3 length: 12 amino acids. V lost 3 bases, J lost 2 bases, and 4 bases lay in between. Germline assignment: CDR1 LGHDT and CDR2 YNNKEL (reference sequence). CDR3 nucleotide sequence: TGTGCCAGCAGCCAGCTAAACACTGAAGCTTTCTTT. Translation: CASSQLNTEAFF.

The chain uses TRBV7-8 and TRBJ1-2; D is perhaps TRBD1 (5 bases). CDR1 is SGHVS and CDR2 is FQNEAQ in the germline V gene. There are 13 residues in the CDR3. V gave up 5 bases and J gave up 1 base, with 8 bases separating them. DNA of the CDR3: TGTGCCAGCAGCCCGACAGTTAACTATGGCTACACCTTC. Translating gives CASSPTVNYGYTF. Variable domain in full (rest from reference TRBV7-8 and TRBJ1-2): GAGVSQSPRYKVAKRGQDVALRCDPISGHVSLFWYQQALGQGPEFLTYFQNEAQLDKSGLPSDRFFAERPEGSVSTLKIQRTQQEDSAVYLCASSPTVNYGYTFGSGTRLTVV.

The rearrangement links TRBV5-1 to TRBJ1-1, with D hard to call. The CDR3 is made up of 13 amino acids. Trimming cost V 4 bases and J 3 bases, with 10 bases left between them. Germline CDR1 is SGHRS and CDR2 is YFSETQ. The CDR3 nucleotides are TGCGCCAGCAGCCCGGCGGTCTACACTGAAGCTTTCTTT. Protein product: CASSPAVYTEAFF.

The CDR3 DNA is TGCGCCAGCAGCCAAATTATGACGGGAGGGAAATACGAGCAGTACTTC. This gives the protein CASSQIMTGGKYEQYF. The rearrangement links TRBV4-1 to TRBJ2-7, with 8 bases aligning to TRBD2. Germline CDR1 is MGHRA and CDR2 is YSYEKL. Unmatched junction bases numbered 10, after V lost 2 bases and J lost 4 bases. The CDR3 loop spans 16 amino acids.

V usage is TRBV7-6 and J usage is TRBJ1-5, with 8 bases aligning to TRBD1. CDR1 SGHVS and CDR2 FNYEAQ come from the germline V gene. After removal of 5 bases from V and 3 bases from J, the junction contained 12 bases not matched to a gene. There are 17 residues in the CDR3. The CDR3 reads CASSTTETGVNNQPQHF. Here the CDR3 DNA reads TGTGCCAGCAGCACAACCGAGACAGGGGTAAACAATCAGCCCCAGCATTTT.